Listed below are T cell receptor beta chains from one sample, sequenced in a study of cytomegalovirus exposure and HLA in healthy donors. Profiling relied on immunoSEQ multiplex PCR, and the TCRdb table lists in-frame clones only, not all of them. Counted here are under 200,000 clones, 81% occurring once; the ten biggest clones make up 1% to 1.5%. The sample consisted of PBMCs. These receptors originate from a man aged 45-65 years in good health and CMV-seropositive. Both conserved end residues are trimmed from each CDR3.

V	J	CDR3
TRBV28	TRBJ2-1	ASSPTSGGYNEQF
TRBV5-1	TRBJ2-2	ASSRQGADTGELF
TRBV9	TRBJ1-2	ASSVDRGLEGYT
TRBV18	TRBJ1-1	ASSPSAKNTEAF
TRBV23-1	TRBJ2-7	ASRPTASYEQY
TRBV27	TRBJ1-3	ASKRQASGNTIY
TRBV5-4	TRBJ2-1	ASSYLGLAGGNEQF
TRBV28	TRBJ2-7	ASTPGGTNSYEQY
TRBV28	TRBJ1-1	ASSPPAAGTEAF
TRBV14	TRBJ2-5	ASSQERSSPREETQY
TRBV13	TRBJ2-7	ASANSRWGGTYEQY
TRBV5-1	TRBJ2-3	ASSLAGEDTQY
TRBV5-8	TRBJ2-7	ASSSGIRPYEQY
TRBV18	TRBJ2-3	ASSPGGTDTQY
TRBV28	TRBJ2-7	ASGGGRPGGST
TRBV19	TRBJ2-3	ASSPRGRVNTDTQY
TRBV30	TRBJ2-2	AWSWGGSRAGELF
TRBV2	TRBJ2-3	ATSRTGGGDTQY
TRBV15	TRBJ2-6	ATSRVRGARNSGANVLT
TRBV19	TRBJ2-2	ASSTTNRGNTGELF
TRBV6-1	TRBJ2-5	ASNGRFRGETQY
TRBV5-5	TRBJ2-5	ASSPSSFETQY
TRBV19	TRBJ1-5	ASRVRNQPQH
TRBV5-1	TRBJ2-2	ASSAIPGAGELF
TRBV5-1	TRBJ1-2	ASSFTTQGPNWYGYT
TRBV27	TRBJ2-1	ASSLGTSGHNEQF
TRBV6-5	TRBJ2-7	ASIRKQGSSYEQY
TRBV4-2	TRBJ2-3	ASSQAPPGTSGTDTQY
TRBV9	TRBJ2-7	ASSVEAGATYEQY